Listed here are 5 T cell receptor beta chains from one sample, sequenced in a study of shared clonotypes between healthy human individuals. The method was immunoSEQ multiplex PCR; TCRdb's version includes in-frame clones alone and lacks a portion of them. The sample has fewer than 600,000 clones; 77% are singletons. Specimen: PBMCs. Receptors originate from a woman aged 40 to 50 in good health. Some clones in this sample may be carry-over from other donors' samples.

The chain links TRBV10-3 to TRBJ2-1; a possible D gene is TRBD2 (6 bases). This CDR3 contains 14 residues. Trimming shortened V by 3 bases and J by 5 bases, and 11 bases separated the two germline ends. The germline gives CDR1 ENHRY, CDR2 SYGVKD. This CDR3 is CAISDGLPNNEQFF. Here the CDR3 DNA reads TGTGCCATCAGTGACGGACTACCAAACAATGAGCAGTTCTTC.

Written as DNA, the CDR3 is TGTGCCAGCAGCTTTGAGAAGCCTGGCTACACCTTC. Protein: CASSFEKPGYTF. The V gene is TRBV7-9, the J gene TRBJ1-2; unclear D gene. The germline V gene has CDR1 SEHNR and CDR2 FQNEAQ (reference sequence). V was pared by 3 bases and J by 7 bases, with 9 bases between. The CDR3 has 12 amino acids.

A word on this clone: A far larger clone is a single base away, which makes a read error likely. CDR3 DNA: TGTGCCTGGATGAGGGGGAGAAGCGCAGATACGCAGTATTTT. Protein product: CAWMRGRSADTQYF. The chain has TRBV30 and TRBJ2-3, with a weak D call TRBD1 (6 bases). Germline-derived CDR1 and CDR2 are GTSNPN and SVGIG (reference sequence). The CDR3 has 14 residues. V lost 4 bases and J 4 bases, leaving 15 bases between the germline ends.

The chain uses TRBV28 and TRBJ2-1; D possibly matches TRBD1 or TRBD2 (6 bases each). Germline V gene lookup returns CDR1 MDHEN and CDR2 SYDVKM. This CDR3 spans 15 amino acids. Trimming removed 7 bases from V and 0 bases from J, with 13 bases in between. The CDR3 is CASIRGTSSYNEQFF. In DNA, the CDR3 is TGTGCCAGCATCCGCGGGACAAGCTCCTACAATGAGCAGTTCTTC.

This clone was seen a few times. A single base separates this from a much larger clone, so it may be a read error. Other DNA sequences in the sample encode the same CDR3. This chain links TRBV30 with TRBJ2-3; D not certain. Germline V gene data show CDR1 as GTSNPN and CDR2 as SVGIG (reference sequence). CDR3 length: 11 residues. DNA of the CDR3: TGCGCCTGTTCCCTAAGCCACACGCAGTATTTT. This codes for CACSLSHTQYF.